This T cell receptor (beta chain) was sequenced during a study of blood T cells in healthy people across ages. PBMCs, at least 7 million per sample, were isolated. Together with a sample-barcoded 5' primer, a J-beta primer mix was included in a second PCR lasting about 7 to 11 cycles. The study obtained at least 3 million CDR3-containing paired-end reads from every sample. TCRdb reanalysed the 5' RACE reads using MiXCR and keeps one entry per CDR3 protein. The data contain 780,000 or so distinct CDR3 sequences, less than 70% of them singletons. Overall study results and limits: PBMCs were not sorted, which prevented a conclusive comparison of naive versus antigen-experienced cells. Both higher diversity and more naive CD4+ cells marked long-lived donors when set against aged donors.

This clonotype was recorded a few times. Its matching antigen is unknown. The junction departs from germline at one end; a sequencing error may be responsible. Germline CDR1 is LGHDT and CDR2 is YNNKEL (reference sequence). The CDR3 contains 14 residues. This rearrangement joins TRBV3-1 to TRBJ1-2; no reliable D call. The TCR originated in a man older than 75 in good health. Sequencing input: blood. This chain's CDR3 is CASSQERGNYGYTF. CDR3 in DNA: TGCGCCAGCAGCCAAGAACGGGGTAACTATGGCTACACCTTC.